These T cell receptor beta chains were read from a single sample in a study of blood T cells in healthy people across ages. Each CDR3 protein is one row after TCRdb ran MiXCR on the 5' RACE reads. Of 1.4 million to 1.5 million distinct CDR3 sequences listed, 42% are singletons. Specimen: blood. Receptors originate from a woman under 30 in good health. CDR3s include the opening cysteine and the closing phenylalanine or tryptophan. D genes are given only for firm matches. Clone size is stated in some rows and not others, as once, few, many or a class when expanded.

v_gene	j_gene	abundance	d_gene	CDR3aa	CDR3nt
TRBV6-5	TRBJ2-3	NA	NA	CASSSDPVAAGTQYF	TGTGCCAGCAGTTCCGACCCAGTAGCAGCGGGTACGCAGTATTTT
TRBV14	TRBJ2-3	NA	TRBD2	CASSQETSGSWDTQYF	TGTGCCAGCAGCCAAGAGACTAGCGGGAGTTGGGATACGCAGTATTTT
TRBV27	TRBJ2-7	NA	NA	CASSLSPRTPEQYF	TGTGCCAGCAGTTTAAGCCCCAGGACTCCCGAGCAGTACTTC
TRBV2	TRBJ2-7	NA	NA	CASSFGPGSSYEQYF	TGTGCCAGCAGCTTTGGACCGGGAAGCTCCTACGAGCAGTACTTC
TRBV10-1	TRBJ2-7	NA	TRBD2	CASSESSSGGHEQYF	TGCGCCAGCAGTGAGTCGTCTAGCGGGGGTCACGAGCAGTACTTC
TRBV7-9	TRBJ2-7	NA	NA	CASSFTEAGEQYF	TGTGCCAGCAGCTTTACAGAGGCCGGCGAGCAGTACTTC
TRBV6-4	TRBJ1-1	NA	NA	CASSDSFMFLGTEAFF	TGTGCCAGCAGTGACTCGTTTATGTTTCTGGGCACTGAAGCTTTCTTT
TRBV27	TRBJ2-3	few	TRBD2	CASSMETSGGSYGTDTQYF	TGTGCCAGCAGTATGGAGACTAGCGGGGGGTCTTACGGCACAGATACGCAGTATTTT
TRBV20-1	TRBJ2-5	NA	TRBD1	CSARRGTGGPETQYF	TGCAGTGCTAGGCGGGGGACAGGGGGGCCAGAGACCCAGTACTTC
TRBV6-5	TRBJ1-2	NA	NA	CASSSKGLSGYTF	TGTGCCAGCAGCTCCAAGGGGTTGAGCGGCTACACCTTC
TRBV12-3/TRBV12-4	TRBJ2-7	NA	TRBD1	CASSPSRDRGVYEQYF	TGTGCCAGCAGCCCTAGCCGGGACAGGGGGGTTTACGAGCAGTACTTC
TRBV20-1	TRBJ1-2	NA	NA	CSARTDTHGYTF	TGCAGTGCCAGGACAGACACCCATGGCTACACCTTC
TRBV12-3/TRBV12-4	TRBJ2-7	NA	NA	CASSTPQGSLSYEQYF	TGTGCCAGCAGTACTCCTCAGGGGTCCCTCTCCTACGAGCAGTACTTC
TRBV6-1	TRBJ2-2	NA	TRBD2	CASRGAGTPNTGELFF	TGTGCCAGCAGGGGAGCGGGGACTCCGAACACCGGGGAGCTGTTTTTT
TRBV24-1	TRBJ2-1	NA	TRBD2	CATSEPGLAGGYGEQFF	TGTGCCACCAGTGAACCCGGACTAGCGGGAGGGTATGGGGAGCAGTTCTTC
TRBV2	TRBJ2-1	NA	TRBD2	CASGEGLAGREQFF	TGTGCCAGCGGGGAGGGGCTAGCGGGCCGCGAGCAGTTCTTC
TRBV20-1	TRBJ2-3	few	TRBD2	CSASPGLAPPQDTQYF	TGCAGTGCTAGTCCCGGACTAGCCCCTCCCCAAGATACGCAGTATTTT
TRBV3-1	TRBJ2-1	NA	TRBD2	CASSLYTSGRNEQFF	TGTGCCAGCAGCCTTTATACTAGCGGGAGAAATGAGCAGTTCTTC
TRBV6-5	TRBJ2-1	NA	TRBD2	CASSLEASGSYNEQFF	TGTGCCAGCAGCTTGGAGGCTAGCGGATCCTACAATGAGCAGTTCTTC
TRBV19	TRBJ2-7	NA	TRBD1	CASGSDRGYEQYF	TGTGCCAGTGGGTCGGACAGGGGCTACGAGCAGTACTTC
TRBV20-1	TRBJ2-3	NA	TRBD2	CSAPNQAGEVDTQYF	TGCAGTGCTCCCAACCAAGCGGGAGAGGTAGATACGCAGTATTTT
TRBV15	TRBJ2-3	NA	TRBD1	CATSYGQGASTDAQYF	TGTGCCACCAGCTACGGACAGGGGGCGAGCACAGATGCGCAGTATTTT
TRBV30	TRBJ2-1	NA	TRBD1	CAWSVARTGGVYNEQFF	TGTGCCTGGAGTGTAGCCCGGACAGGGGGCGTTTACAATGAGCAGTTCTTC
TRBV9	TRBJ2-7	NA	TRBD1	CASSSPTGGHYEQYF	TGTGCCAGCAGCTCACCGACAGGGGGGCACTACGAGCAGTACTTC
TRBV6-1	TRBJ2-7	NA	NA	CASSDRWSEQYF	TGTGCCAGCAGCGATCGCTGGTCTGAGCAGTACTTC
TRBV7-9	TRBJ2-2	NA	NA	CASSLAGSGELFF	TGTGCCAGCAGCTTAGCGGGCTCCGGGGAGCTGTTTTTT
TRBV13	TRBJ1-1	few	NA	CASSSTGFGTEAFF	TGTGCCAGCAGCTCCACGGGGTTCGGCACTGAAGCTTTCTTT
TRBV12-3/TRBV12-4	TRBJ2-1	few	TRBD1	CASIRDSYYNEQFF	TGTGCCAGCATCCGGGACAGCTACTACAATGAGCAGTTCTTC
TRBV7-2	TRBJ2-7	NA	TRBD2	CASSGFSGNSYNEQYF	TGTGCCAGCAGCGGCTTCAGCGGGAACTCCTACAATGAGCAGTACTTC
TRBV27	TRBJ2-2	NA	NA	CAPGRTNTGELFF	TGTGCCCCGGGGAGGACGAACACCGGGGAGCTGTTTTTT
TRBV11-2	TRBJ1-5	few	NA	CASSLVGGVSNQPQHF	TGTGCCAGCAGCTTAGTCGGGGGGGTGAGCAATCAGCCCCAGCATTTT
TRBV25-1	TRBJ1-5	few	NA	CASSDAGYQPQHF	TGTGCCAGCAGTGACGCGGGGTATCAGCCCCAGCATTTT
TRBV7-2	TRBJ2-1	NA	TRBD1	CASSLVNLLQGAYNEQFF	TGTGCCAGCAGCTTAGTTAATTTGTTGCAGGGGGCATACAATGAGCAGTTCTTC
TRBV27	TRBJ1-6	NA	NA	CASSLSSANSPLHF	TGTGCCAGCAGTTTATCGTCCGCAAATTCACCCCTCCACTTT
TRBV14	TRBJ1-5	many	TRBD1	CASSSGGPGYQPQHF	TGTGCCAGCAGCTCAGGGGGCCCCGGCTATCAGCCCCAGCATTTT
TRBV27	TRBJ1-2	NA	NA	CASGPLPGYTF	TGTGCCAGCGGCCCTTTACCTGGCTACACCTTC
TRBV20-1	TRBJ1-6	NA	TRBD1	CSAARDSRPNSPLHF	TGCAGTGCTGCCCGGGACAGCCGTCCAAATTCACCCCTCCACTTT
TRBV5-1	TRBJ1-1	NA	NA	CASIPTGTRNTEAFF	TGCGCCAGCATACCTACCGGGACAAGGAACACTGAAGCTTTCTTT
TRBV7-2	TRBJ2-3	NA	NA	CASSFDFSGGQYF	TGTGCCAGCAGCTTTGATTTTAGCGGTGGGCAGTATTTT
TRBV10-3	TRBJ2-5	many	NA	CAISESISETQYF	TGTGCCATCAGTGAATCTATCTCAGAGACCCAGTACTTC
TRBV3-1	TRBJ2-1	NA	NA	CASSQRASEQFF	TGTGCCAGCAGCCAGAGGGCCAGCGAGCAGTTCTTC
TRBV6-6	TRBJ2-7	NA	NA	CASTLGQMFSSYEQYF	TGTGCCAGCACCCTCGGGCAGATGTTTTCCTCCTACGAGCAGTACTTC
TRBV7-9	TRBJ2-1	NA	NA	CASSDPLADEQFF	TGTGCCAGCAGCGACCCGCTTGCCGATGAGCAGTTCTTC
TRBV12-3/TRBV12-4	TRBJ2-2	many	TRBD2	CASSLLSGMSTGELFF	TGTGCCAGCAGTCTCCTTAGCGGGATGAGCACCGGGGAGCTGTTTTTT
TRBV10-3	TRBJ1-3	NA	NA	CAISSGQVAGNTIYF	TGTGCCATCAGTTCGGGGCAGGTCGCTGGAAACACCATATATTTT
TRBV29-1	TRBJ2-2	few	NA	CSVEPPTGELFF	TGCAGCGTCGAACCCCCCACCGGGGAGCTGTTTTTT
TRBV2	TRBJ2-3	NA	NA	CATRGDTQYF	TGTGCCACTCGGGGGGATACGCAGTATTTT
TRBV19	TRBJ1-5	NA	NA	CASSKSSSGNQPQHF	TGTGCCAGTAGTAAGTCCAGCAGTGGGAATCAGCCCCAGCATTTT
TRBV29-1	TRBJ2-7	few	TRBD1	CSVLRTGGSYEQYF	TGCAGCGTTTTACGGACAGGGGGCTCCTACGAGCAGTACTTC
TRBV4-1	TRBJ2-1	once	NA	CASSQEGASYPNEQFF	TGCGCCAGCAGCCAAGAGGGGGCTAGTTATCCCAATGAGCAGTTCTTC
TRBV27	TRBJ1-5	NA	NA	CASSFIRTGKHQPQHF	TGTGCCAGCAGTTTCATCAGAACAGGGAAACATCAGCCCCAGCATTTT